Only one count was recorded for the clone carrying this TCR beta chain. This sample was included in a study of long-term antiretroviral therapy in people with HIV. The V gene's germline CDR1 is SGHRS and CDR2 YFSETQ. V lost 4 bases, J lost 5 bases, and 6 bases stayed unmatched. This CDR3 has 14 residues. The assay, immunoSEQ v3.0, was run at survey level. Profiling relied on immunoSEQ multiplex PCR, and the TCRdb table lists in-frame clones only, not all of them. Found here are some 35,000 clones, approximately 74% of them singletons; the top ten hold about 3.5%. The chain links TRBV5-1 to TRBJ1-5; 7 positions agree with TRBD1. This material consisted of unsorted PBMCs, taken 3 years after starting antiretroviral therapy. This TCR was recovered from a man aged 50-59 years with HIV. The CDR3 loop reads CASSPTGYDQPQHF. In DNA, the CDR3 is TGCGCCAGCAGCCCGACAGGGTACGATCAGCCCCAGCATTTT.